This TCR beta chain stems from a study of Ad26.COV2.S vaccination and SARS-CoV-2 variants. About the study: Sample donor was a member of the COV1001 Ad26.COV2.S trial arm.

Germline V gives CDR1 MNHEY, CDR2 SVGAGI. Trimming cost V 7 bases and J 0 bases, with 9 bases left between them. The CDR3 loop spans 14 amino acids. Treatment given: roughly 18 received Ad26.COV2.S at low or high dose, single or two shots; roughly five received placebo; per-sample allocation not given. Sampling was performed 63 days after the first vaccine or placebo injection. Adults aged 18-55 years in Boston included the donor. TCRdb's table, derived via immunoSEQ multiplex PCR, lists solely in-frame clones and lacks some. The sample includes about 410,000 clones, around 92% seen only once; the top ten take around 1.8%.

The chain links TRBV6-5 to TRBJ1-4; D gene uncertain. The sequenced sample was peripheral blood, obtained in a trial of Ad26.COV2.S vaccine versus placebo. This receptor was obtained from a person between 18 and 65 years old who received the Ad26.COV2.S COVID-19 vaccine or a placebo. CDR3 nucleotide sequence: TGTGCCAGCACCACACTAGCAACTAATGAAAAACTGTTTTTT. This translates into CASTTLATNEKLFF.